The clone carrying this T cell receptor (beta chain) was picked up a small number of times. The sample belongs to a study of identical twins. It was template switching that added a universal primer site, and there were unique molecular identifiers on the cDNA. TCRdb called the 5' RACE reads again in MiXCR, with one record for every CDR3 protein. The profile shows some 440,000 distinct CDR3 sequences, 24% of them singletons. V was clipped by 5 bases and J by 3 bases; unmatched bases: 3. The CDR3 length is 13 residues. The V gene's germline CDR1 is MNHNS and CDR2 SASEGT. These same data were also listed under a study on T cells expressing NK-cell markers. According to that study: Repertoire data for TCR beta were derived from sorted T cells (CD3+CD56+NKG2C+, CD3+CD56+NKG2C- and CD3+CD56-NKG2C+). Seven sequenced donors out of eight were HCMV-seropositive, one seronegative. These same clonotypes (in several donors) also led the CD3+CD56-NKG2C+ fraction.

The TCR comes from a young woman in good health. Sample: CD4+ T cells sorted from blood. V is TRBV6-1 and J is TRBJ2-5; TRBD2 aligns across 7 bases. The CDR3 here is CASSNLAEETQYF. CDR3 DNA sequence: TGTGCCAGCAGTAATCTAGCGGAAGAGACCCAGTACTTC.